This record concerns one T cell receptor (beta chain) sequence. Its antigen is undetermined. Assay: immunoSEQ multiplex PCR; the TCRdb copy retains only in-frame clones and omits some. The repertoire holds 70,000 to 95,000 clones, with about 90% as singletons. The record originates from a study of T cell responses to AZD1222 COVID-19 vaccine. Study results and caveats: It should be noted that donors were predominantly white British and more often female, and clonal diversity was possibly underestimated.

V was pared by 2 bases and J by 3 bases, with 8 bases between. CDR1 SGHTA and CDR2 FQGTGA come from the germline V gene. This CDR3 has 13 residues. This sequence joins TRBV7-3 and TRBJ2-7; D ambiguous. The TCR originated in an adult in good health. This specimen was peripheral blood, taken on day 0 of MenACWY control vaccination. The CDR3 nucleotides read TGTGCCAGCAGCTTAGAACAGAGCTACGAGCAGTACTTC. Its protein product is CASSLEQSYEQYF.